This is a list of T cell receptor beta chains from one sample in a study of blood T cell repertoires in COVID-19. Sequenced by immunoSEQ multiplex PCR; TCRdb stores in-frame clones only, minus some. The sample carries 300,000 to 350,000 clones, over 70% recorded once. Sequenced material: PBMCs or T cells enriched from blood (not recorded which). The receptors were sampled from a man aged 30 to 45 who had recovered from COVID-19. CDR3s include the opening cysteine and the closing phenylalanine or tryptophan. The D gene is left open where the match is weak. For some rows the clone size is stated as once, few or many, or as a class when expanded; others skip it.

D gene: -; J gene: TRBJ2-5; clone size: -; V gene: TRBV7-2; CDR3 protein: CASSLGRVETQYF; CDR3 DNA: TGTGCCAGCAGCTTAGGCAGGGTGGAGACCCAGTACTTC
D gene: TRBD2; J gene: TRBJ2-7; clone size: -; V gene: TRBV7-9; CDR3 protein: CASSPFSGGWDEQYF; CDR3 DNA: TGTGCCAGCAGCCCATTTTCGGGAGGGTGGGACGAGCAGTACTTC
D gene: TRBD1; J gene: TRBJ1-1; clone size: -; V gene: TRBV5-1; CDR3 protein: CASSSNRGRDTEAFF; CDR3 DNA: TGCGCCAGCAGCTCCAACAGGGGGAGGGACACTGAAGCTTTCTTT
D gene: TRBD2; J gene: TRBJ2-2; clone size: -; V gene: TRBV9; CDR3 protein: CASSVWTSENTGELFF; CDR3 DNA: TGTGCCAGCAGCGTCTGGACTAGCGAAAACACCGGGGAGCTGTTTTTT
D gene: -; J gene: TRBJ2-3; clone size: -; V gene: TRBV9; CDR3 protein: CASSPTGGSTDTQYF; CDR3 DNA: TGTGCCAGCAGCCCGACCGGGGGTAGCACAGATACGCAGTATTTT
D gene: -; J gene: TRBJ1-2; clone size: -; V gene: TRBV12-3/TRBV12-4; CDR3 protein: CASTPTEYYGYTF; CDR3 DNA: TGTGCCAGCACCCCCACAGAATACTATGGCTACACCTTC
D gene: -; J gene: TRBJ1-3; clone size: -; V gene: TRBV28; CDR3 protein: CASRPRTLDSRSGNTIYF; CDR3 DNA: TGTGCCAGCAGACCGCGTACTCTGGACAGTCGATCTGGAAACACCATATATTTT
D gene: -; J gene: TRBJ1-1; clone size: -; V gene: TRBV28; CDR3 protein: CASSFLDRLNTEAFF; CDR3 DNA: TGTGCCAGCAGTTTCCTCGACAGGCTGAACACTGAAGCTTTCTTT
D gene: TRBD1; J gene: TRBJ1-5; clone size: -; V gene: TRBV2; CDR3 protein: CASSGEGAFQPQHF; CDR3 DNA: TGTGCCAGCAGTGGAGAGGGGGCCTTTCAGCCCCAGCATTTT
D gene: -; J gene: TRBJ2-7; clone size: -; V gene: TRBV11-2; CDR3 protein: CASSWAGSTYEQYF; CDR3 DNA: TGTGCCAGCAGCTGGGCAGGGTCCACCTACGAGCAGTACTTC
D gene: -; J gene: TRBJ2-1; clone size: -; V gene: TRBV5-1; CDR3 protein: CASSLSRVHEQFF; CDR3 DNA: TGCGCCAGCAGCTTGTCCAGGGTACACGAGCAGTTCTTC
D gene: TRBD2; J gene: TRBJ2-7; clone size: -; V gene: TRBV19; CDR3 protein: CASRGRGTSGIEQYF; CDR3 DNA: TGTGCCAGTAGGGGTCGGGGGACTAGCGGAATCGAGCAGTACTTC
D gene: TRBD2; J gene: TRBJ2-1; clone size: -; V gene: TRBV27; CDR3 protein: CASSPPSGTSGYNEQFF; CDR3 DNA: TGTGCCAGCAGTCCCCCCTCCGGGACTAGCGGATACAATGAGCAGTTCTTC
D gene: TRBD1; J gene: TRBJ2-1; clone size: -; V gene: TRBV2; CDR3 protein: CASRKLQGALNEQFF; CDR3 DNA: TGTGCCAGCAGGAAACTACAGGGGGCGCTAAATGAGCAGTTCTTC
D gene: TRBD1; J gene: TRBJ1-3; clone size: few; V gene: TRBV27; CDR3 protein: CASSSLDRVGNTIYF; CDR3 DNA: TGTGCCAGCAGTTCCCTGGACAGGGTCGGAAACACCATATATTTT
D gene: -; J gene: TRBJ2-2; clone size: -; V gene: TRBV9; CDR3 protein: CASSVEGRGDGELFF; CDR3 DNA: TGTGCCAGCAGCGTAGAGGGCAGGGGGGACGGGGAGCTGTTTTTT
D gene: TRBD2; J gene: TRBJ2-5; clone size: -; V gene: TRBV5-5; CDR3 protein: CASSLGLAGGETQYF; CDR3 DNA: TGTGCCAGCAGCCTGGGACTAGCGGGGGGAGAGACCCAGTACTTC
D gene: -; J gene: TRBJ2-1; clone size: -; V gene: TRBV15; CDR3 protein: CATSSTTFSGELYNEQFF; CDR3 DNA: TGTGCCACCAGCTCGACTACTTTCTCCGGGGAGCTCTACAATGAGCAGTTCTTC
D gene: -; J gene: TRBJ2-2; clone size: few; V gene: TRBV3-1/TRBV3-2; CDR3 protein: CASSQYRRVTGELFF; CDR3 DNA: TGTGCCAGCAGCCAGTACAGACGAGTCACCGGGGAGCTGTTTTTT
D gene: TRBD1; J gene: TRBJ1-4; clone size: once; V gene: TRBV25-1; CDR3 protein: CASSTFTGGNEKLFF; CDR3 DNA: TGTGCCAGCAGTACCTTTACAGGGGGGAATGAAAAACTGTTTTTT
D gene: -; J gene: TRBJ1-1; clone size: -; V gene: TRBV7-9; CDR3 protein: CASSLATGLNTEAFF; CDR3 DNA: TGTGCCAGCAGCTTAGCCACAGGGTTGAACACTGAAGCTTTCTTT
D gene: TRBD1; J gene: TRBJ2-5; clone size: -; V gene: TRBV6-5; CDR3 protein: CASSLGQGNGETQYF; CDR3 DNA: TGTGCCAGCAGCCTGGGACAGGGTAACGGAGAGACCCAGTACTTC
D gene: -; J gene: TRBJ1-4; clone size: -; V gene: TRBV2; CDR3 protein: CASTPREGEKLFF; CDR3 DNA: TGTGCCAGCACCCCCCGGGAAGGAGAAAAACTGTTTTTT
D gene: -; J gene: TRBJ2-5; clone size: -; V gene: TRBV2; CDR3 protein: CASVEYQETQYF; CDR3 DNA: TGTGCCAGCGTGGAGTACCAAGAGACCCAGTACTTC
D gene: -; J gene: TRBJ1-2; clone size: -; V gene: TRBV12-3/TRBV12-4; CDR3 protein: CASSTGDLVGYTF; CDR3 DNA: TGTGCCAGCAGTACGGGGGATCTGGTTGGCTACACCTTC
D gene: -; J gene: TRBJ1-1; clone size: -; V gene: TRBV19; CDR3 protein: CASKLQGWANTEAFF; CDR3 DNA: TGTGCCAGTAAACTACAGGGCTGGGCTAACACTGAAGCTTTCTTT
D gene: TRBD2; J gene: TRBJ2-5; clone size: -; V gene: TRBV2; CDR3 protein: CASSVTSGFRETQYF; CDR3 DNA: TGTGCCAGCAGTGTGACTAGCGGGTTTAGGGAGACCCAGTACTTC
D gene: -; J gene: TRBJ2-2; clone size: few; V gene: TRBV19; CDR3 protein: CASSISPNTGELFF; CDR3 DNA: TGTGCCAGTAGTATTAGTCCGAACACCGGGGAGCTGTTTTTT
D gene: -; J gene: TRBJ2-7; clone size: -; V gene: TRBV6-1; CDR3 protein: CASSENSGGHREQYF; CDR3 DNA: TGTGCCAGCAGTGAAAATTCCGGGGGGCATCGGGAGCAGTACTTC
D gene: TRBD1; J gene: TRBJ1-2; clone size: -; V gene: TRBV9; CDR3 protein: CASSVGDSRGSGYTF; CDR3 DNA: TGTGCCAGCAGCGTAGGGGACAGCCGGGGCTCGGGCTACACCTTC
D gene: -; J gene: TRBJ1-2; clone size: -; V gene: TRBV25-1; CDR3 protein: CASSEGQFTYGYTF; CDR3 DNA: TGTGCCAGCAGTGAAGGGCAGTTCACCTATGGCTACACCTTC
D gene: TRBD1; J gene: TRBJ1-1; clone size: -; V gene: TRBV6-5; CDR3 protein: CASTYRTGGWTEAFF; CDR3 DNA: TGTGCCAGCACCTATAGGACAGGGGGGTGGACTGAAGCTTTCTTT
D gene: -; J gene: TRBJ2-7; clone size: -; V gene: TRBV10-1; CDR3 protein: CASSGSAAKDEQYF; CDR3 DNA: TGCGCCAGCAGTGGATCAGCGGCAAAGGACGAGCAGTACTTC
D gene: -; J gene: TRBJ1-2; clone size: -; V gene: TRBV19; CDR3 protein: CASRSANYGYTF; CDR3 DNA: TGTGCCAGCCGGTCGGCTAACTATGGCTACACCTTC
D gene: -; J gene: TRBJ1-2; clone size: -; V gene: TRBV28; CDR3 protein: CASRSGFGYTF; CDR3 DNA: TGTGCCAGCAGGTCAGGGTTTGGCTACACCTTC
D gene: -; J gene: TRBJ1-2; clone size: -; V gene: TRBV2; CDR3 protein: CASSRGDYGYTF; CDR3 DNA: TGTGCCAGCAGTCGGGGAGACTATGGCTACACCTTC
D gene: -; J gene: TRBJ1-2; clone size: few; V gene: TRBV14; CDR3 protein: CASSQRGSGYGYTF; CDR3 DNA: TGTGCCAGCAGCCAACGGGGGAGTGGATATGGCTACACCTTC
D gene: -; J gene: TRBJ1-1; clone size: -; V gene: TRBV5-5; CDR3 protein: CASSLRRGPGNTEAFF; CDR3 DNA: TGTGCCAGCAGCTTACGCAGGGGCCCGGGGAACACTGAAGCTTTCTTT
D gene: TRBD1; J gene: TRBJ1-6; clone size: -; V gene: TRBV4-1; CDR3 protein: CASSQAGGSGSPLHF; CDR3 DNA: TGCGCCAGCAGCCAAGCAGGGGGCAGCGGATCACCCCTCCACTTT
D gene: -; J gene: TRBJ1-2; clone size: once; V gene: TRBV19; CDR3 protein: CASSAQGDSYTF; CDR3 DNA: TGTGCCAGTAGTGCACAGGGAGATAGCTACACCTTC
D gene: TRBD1; J gene: TRBJ2-2; clone size: -; V gene: TRBV2; CDR3 protein: CASSFPTGDTGELFF; CDR3 DNA: TGTGCCAGCAGTTTCCCGACAGGGGACACCGGGGAGCTGTTTTTT
D gene: -; J gene: TRBJ2-3; clone size: -; V gene: TRBV7-6; CDR3 protein: CASTLKAGPDTQYF; CDR3 DNA: TGTGCCAGCACCCTAAAGGCAGGGCCAGATACGCAGTATTTT
D gene: TRBD1; J gene: TRBJ2-2; clone size: -; V gene: TRBV5-1; CDR3 protein: CASSLAGQGAGTGELFF; CDR3 DNA: TGCGCCAGCAGCTTGGCCGGACAGGGTGCGGGCACCGGGGAGCTGTTTTTT
D gene: -; J gene: TRBJ2-7; clone size: -; V gene: TRBV11-2; CDR3 protein: CASSLDRGNYEQYF; CDR3 DNA: TGTGCCAGCAGCTTAGACAGGGGTAACTACGAGCAGTACTTC
D gene: -; J gene: TRBJ1-1; clone size: -; V gene: TRBV24-1; CDR3 protein: CATSDLMKPTEAFF; CDR3 DNA: TGTGCCACCAGTGATTTAATGAAGCCCACTGAAGCTTTCTTT
D gene: -; J gene: TRBJ2-5; clone size: -; V gene: TRBV28; CDR3 protein: CASSPLPQRVETQYF; CDR3 DNA: TGTGCCAGCAGTCCCCTCCCACAGAGGGTTGAGACCCAGTACTTC
D gene: -; J gene: TRBJ1-4; clone size: -; V gene: TRBV3-1/TRBV3-2; CDR3 protein: CASSQGIREKLFF; CDR3 DNA: TGTGCCAGCAGCCAGGGCATAAGGGAAAAACTGTTTTTT
D gene: -; J gene: TRBJ2-7; clone size: few; V gene: TRBV10-1; CDR3 protein: CASSPTGSYEQYF; CDR3 DNA: TGCGCCAGCAGTCCAACAGGGAGTTACGAGCAGTACTTC
D gene: -; J gene: TRBJ1-6; clone size: few; V gene: TRBV9; CDR3 protein: CASSVGQGYSPLHF; CDR3 DNA: TGTGCCAGCAGCGTAGGGCAGGGGTACTCACCCCTCCACTTT
D gene: -; J gene: TRBJ1-2; clone size: -; V gene: TRBV6-1; CDR3 protein: CASSAGTRNYGYTF; CDR3 DNA: TGTGCCAGCAGTGCCGGGACACGGAACTATGGCTACACCTTC
D gene: -; J gene: TRBJ2-7; clone size: -; V gene: TRBV4-1; CDR3 protein: CASSPTTIYEQYF; CDR3 DNA: TGCGCCAGCAGCCCCACAACAATCTACGAGCAGTACTTC
D gene: TRBD1; J gene: TRBJ1-1; clone size: -; V gene: TRBV7-9; CDR3 protein: CASSSQGVNTEAFF; CDR3 DNA: TGTGCCAGCAGCTCCCAGGGGGTTAACACTGAAGCTTTCTTT
D gene: -; J gene: TRBJ1-2; clone size: -; V gene: TRBV30; CDR3 protein: CAYSGAGYGYTF; CDR3 DNA: TGTGCCTACTCGGGAGCCGGCTATGGCTACACCTTC
D gene: -; J gene: TRBJ1-2; clone size: once; V gene: TRBV3-1/TRBV3-2; CDR3 protein: CASSNGLYGYTF; CDR3 DNA: TGTGCCAGCAGCAACGGACTCTATGGCTACACCTTC